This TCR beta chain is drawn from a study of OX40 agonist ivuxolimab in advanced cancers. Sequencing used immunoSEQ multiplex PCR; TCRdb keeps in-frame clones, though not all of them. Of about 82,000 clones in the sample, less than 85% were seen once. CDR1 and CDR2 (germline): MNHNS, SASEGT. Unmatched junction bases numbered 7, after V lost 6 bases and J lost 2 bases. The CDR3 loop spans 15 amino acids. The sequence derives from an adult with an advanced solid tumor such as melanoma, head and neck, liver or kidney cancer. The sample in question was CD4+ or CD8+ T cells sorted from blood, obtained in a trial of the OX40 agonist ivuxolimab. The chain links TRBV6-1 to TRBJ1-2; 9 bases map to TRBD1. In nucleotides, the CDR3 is TGTGCCAGCAGACCGGGACAGGGAGCAAACTATGGCTACACCTTC. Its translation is CASRPGQGANYGYTF.